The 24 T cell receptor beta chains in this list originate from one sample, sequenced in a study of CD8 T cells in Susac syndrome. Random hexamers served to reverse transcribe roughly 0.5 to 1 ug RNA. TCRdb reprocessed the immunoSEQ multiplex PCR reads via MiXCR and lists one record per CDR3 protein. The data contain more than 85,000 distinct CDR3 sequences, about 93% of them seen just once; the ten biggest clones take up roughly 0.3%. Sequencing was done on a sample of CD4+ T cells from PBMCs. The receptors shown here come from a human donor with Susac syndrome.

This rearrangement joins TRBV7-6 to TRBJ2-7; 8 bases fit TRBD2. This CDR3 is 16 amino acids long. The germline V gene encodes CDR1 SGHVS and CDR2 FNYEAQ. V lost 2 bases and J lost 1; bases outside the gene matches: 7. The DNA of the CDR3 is TGTGCCAGCAGCTTAAGTGATAGCGGGGTATCCTACGAGCAGTACTTC. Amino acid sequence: CASSLSDSGVSYEQYF.

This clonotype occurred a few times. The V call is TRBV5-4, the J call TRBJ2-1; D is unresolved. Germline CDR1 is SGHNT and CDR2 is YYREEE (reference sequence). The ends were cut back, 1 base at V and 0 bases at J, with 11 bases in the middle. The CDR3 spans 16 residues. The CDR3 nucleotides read TGTGCCAGCAGCTTGTGGCGCAAGAGCTCCTACAATGAGCAGTTCTTC. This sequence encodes CASSLWRKSSYNEQFF.

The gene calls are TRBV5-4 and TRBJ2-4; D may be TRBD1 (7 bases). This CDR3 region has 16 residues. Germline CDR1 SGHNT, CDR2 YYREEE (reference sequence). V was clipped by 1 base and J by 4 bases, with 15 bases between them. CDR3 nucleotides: TGTGCCAGCAGCTTGTGGGAGCAGGGGGGTAAAAACATTCAGTACTTC. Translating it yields CASSLWEQGGKNIQYF.

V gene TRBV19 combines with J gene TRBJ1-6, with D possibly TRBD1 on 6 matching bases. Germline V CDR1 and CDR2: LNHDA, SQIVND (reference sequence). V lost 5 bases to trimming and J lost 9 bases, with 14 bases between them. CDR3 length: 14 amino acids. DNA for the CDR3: TGTGCCAGTAGTGTCGAGGGGGAAGGTTCACCCCTCCACTTT. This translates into CASSVEGEGSPLHF.

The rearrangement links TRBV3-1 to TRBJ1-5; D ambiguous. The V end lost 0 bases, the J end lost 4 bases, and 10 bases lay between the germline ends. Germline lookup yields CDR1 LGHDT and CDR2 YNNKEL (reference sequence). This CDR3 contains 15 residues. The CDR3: CASSQDSSTNQPQHF. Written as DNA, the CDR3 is TGTGCCAGCAGCCAAGATAGTTCGACAAATCAGCCCCAGCATTTT.

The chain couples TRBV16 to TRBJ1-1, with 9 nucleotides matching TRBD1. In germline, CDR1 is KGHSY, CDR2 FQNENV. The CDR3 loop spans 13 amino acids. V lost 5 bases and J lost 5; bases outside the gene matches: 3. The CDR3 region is CASSDRGETEAFF. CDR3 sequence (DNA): TGTGCCAGCAGCGACAGGGGGGAGACTGAAGCTTTCTTT.

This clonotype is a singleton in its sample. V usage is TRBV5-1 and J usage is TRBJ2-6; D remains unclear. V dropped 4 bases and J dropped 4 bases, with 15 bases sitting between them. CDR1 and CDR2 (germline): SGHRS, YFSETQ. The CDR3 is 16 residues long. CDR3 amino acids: CASSPPLSTGANVLTF. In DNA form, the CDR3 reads TGCGCCAGCAGCCCTCCACTGTCGACCGGGGCCAACGTCCTGACTTTC.

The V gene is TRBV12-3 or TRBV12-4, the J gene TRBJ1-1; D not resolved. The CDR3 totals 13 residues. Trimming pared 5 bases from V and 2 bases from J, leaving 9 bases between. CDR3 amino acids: CASSLLINTEAFF. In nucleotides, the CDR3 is TGTGCCAGCAGTCTCTTAATAAACACTGAAGCTTTCTTT.

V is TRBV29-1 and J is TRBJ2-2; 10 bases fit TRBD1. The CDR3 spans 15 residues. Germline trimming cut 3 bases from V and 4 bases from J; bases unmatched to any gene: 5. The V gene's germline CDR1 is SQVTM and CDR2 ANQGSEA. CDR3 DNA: TGCAGCGTTGAGGGGACAGGGGCGGGCACCGGGGAGCTGTTTTTT. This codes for CSVEGTGAGTGELFF.

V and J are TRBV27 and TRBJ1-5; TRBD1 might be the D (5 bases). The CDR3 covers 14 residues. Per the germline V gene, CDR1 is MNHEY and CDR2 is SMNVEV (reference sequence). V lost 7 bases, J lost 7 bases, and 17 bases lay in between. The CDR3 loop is CASKHSGGAQPQHF. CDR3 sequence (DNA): TGTGCCAGCAAGCACTCGGGGGGTGCGCAGCCCCAGCATTTT.

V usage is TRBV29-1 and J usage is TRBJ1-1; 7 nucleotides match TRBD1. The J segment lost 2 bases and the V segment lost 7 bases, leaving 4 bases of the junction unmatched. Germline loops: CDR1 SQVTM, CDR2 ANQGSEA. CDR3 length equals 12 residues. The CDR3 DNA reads TGCAGCGGAGCAGGGGGAAACACTGAAGCTTTCTTT. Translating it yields CSGAGGNTEAFF.

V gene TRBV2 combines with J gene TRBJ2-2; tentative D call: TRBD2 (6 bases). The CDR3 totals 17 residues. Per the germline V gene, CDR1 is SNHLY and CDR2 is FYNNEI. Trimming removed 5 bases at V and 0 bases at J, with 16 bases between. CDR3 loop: CASSLNSGPTNTGELFF. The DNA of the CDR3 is TGTGCCAGCAGTCTTAATAGCGGCCCCACGAACACCGGGGAGCTGTTTTTT.

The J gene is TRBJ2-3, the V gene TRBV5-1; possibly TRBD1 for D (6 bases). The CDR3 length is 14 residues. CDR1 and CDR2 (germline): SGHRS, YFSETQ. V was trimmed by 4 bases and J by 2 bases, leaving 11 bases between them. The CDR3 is CASSEDSPTDTQYF. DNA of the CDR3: TGCGCCAGCAGCGAGGACAGTCCCACAGATACGCAGTATTTT.

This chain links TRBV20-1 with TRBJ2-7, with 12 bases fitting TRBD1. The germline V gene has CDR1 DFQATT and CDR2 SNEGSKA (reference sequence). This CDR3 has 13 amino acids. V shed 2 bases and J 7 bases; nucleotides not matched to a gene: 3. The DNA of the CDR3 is TGCAGTGCTAGATGGGACAGGGGGCTAGAGCAGTACTTC. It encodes CSARWDRGLEQYF.

The CDR3 reads CASSPPSYEQYF. The CDR3 bases are TGTGCCAGCAGCCCTCCCTCCTACGAGCAGTACTTC. This sequence joins TRBV9 and TRBJ2-7; D gene unclear. Trimming shortened V by 4 bases and J by 0 bases, and 5 bases separated the two germline ends. CDR1 and CDR2 (germline): SGDLS, YYNGEE. CDR3 length: 12 residues.

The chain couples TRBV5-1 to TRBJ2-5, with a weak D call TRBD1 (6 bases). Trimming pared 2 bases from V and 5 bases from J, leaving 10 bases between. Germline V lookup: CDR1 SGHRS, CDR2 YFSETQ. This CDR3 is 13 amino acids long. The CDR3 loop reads CASSLTGLETQYF. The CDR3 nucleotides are TGCGCCAGCAGCTTAACAGGGCTGGAGACCCAGTACTTC. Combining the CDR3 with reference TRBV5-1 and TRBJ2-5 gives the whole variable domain KAGVTQTPRYLIKTRGQQVTLSCSPISGHRSVSWYQQTPGQGLQFLFEYFSETQRNKGNFPGRFSGRQFSNSRSEMNVSTLELGDSALYLCASSLTGLETQYFGPGTRLLVL.

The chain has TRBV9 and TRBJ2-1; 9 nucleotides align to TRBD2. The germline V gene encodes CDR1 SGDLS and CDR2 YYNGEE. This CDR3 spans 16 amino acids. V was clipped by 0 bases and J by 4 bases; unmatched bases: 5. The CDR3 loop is CASSVAASGIYNEQFF. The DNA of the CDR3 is TGTGCCAGCAGCGTAGCAGCTAGCGGGATATACAATGAGCAGTTCTTC.

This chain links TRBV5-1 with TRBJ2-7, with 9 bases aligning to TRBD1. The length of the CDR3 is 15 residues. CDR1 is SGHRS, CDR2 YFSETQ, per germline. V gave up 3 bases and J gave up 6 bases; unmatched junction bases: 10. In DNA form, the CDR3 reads TGCGCCAGCAGCTGGGGGACAGGGTACCAGGGCGAGCAGTACTTC. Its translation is CASSWGTGYQGEQYF.

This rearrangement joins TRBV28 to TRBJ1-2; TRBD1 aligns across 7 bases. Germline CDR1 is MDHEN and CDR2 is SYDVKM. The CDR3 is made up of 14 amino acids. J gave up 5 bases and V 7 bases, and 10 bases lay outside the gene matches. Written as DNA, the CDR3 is TGTGCCAGCAAATCTGGCGACAGGGATTATGGCTACACCTTC. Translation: CASKSGDRDYGYTF.

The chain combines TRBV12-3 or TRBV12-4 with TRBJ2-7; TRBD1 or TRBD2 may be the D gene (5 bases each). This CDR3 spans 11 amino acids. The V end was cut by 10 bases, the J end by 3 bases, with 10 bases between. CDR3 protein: CATGTHYEQYF. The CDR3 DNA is TGTGCCACCGGGACCCACTACGAGCAGTACTTC.

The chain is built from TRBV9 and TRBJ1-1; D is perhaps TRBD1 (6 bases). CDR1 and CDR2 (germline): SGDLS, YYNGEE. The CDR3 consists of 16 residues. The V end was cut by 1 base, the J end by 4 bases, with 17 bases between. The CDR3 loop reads CASSVTASTGITEAFF. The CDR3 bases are TGTGCCAGCAGCGTAACTGCCTCCACAGGGATCACTGAAGCTTTCTTT.

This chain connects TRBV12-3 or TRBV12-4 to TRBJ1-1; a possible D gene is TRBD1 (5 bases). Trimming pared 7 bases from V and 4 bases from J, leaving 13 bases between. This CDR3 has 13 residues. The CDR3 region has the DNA TGTGCCAGCAAAGCTCCACAGGTCACTGAAGCTTTCTTT. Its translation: CASKAPQVTEAFF.

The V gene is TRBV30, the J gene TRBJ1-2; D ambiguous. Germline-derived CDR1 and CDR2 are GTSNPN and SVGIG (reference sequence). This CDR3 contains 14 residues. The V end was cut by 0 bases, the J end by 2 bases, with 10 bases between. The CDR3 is CAWSVQRRNYGYTF. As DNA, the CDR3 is TGTGCCTGGAGTGTACAAAGGAGGAACTATGGCTACACCTTC.

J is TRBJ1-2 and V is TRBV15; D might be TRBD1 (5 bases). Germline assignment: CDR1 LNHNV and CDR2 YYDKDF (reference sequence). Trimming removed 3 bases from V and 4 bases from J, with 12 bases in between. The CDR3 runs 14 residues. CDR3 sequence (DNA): TGTGCCACCAGCAGCGTTCAGGGTTTCTATGGCTACACCTTC. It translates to CATSSVQGFYGYTF.